This T cell receptor (beta chain) is from a study of blood T cell repertoires in COVID-19. Study context: PBMCs, B-cell-depleted T cells, or T cells were the source of the cDNA or gDNA that made up the material.

Produced via immunoSEQ multiplex PCR; TCRdb's table is partial and in-frame only. The profile covers 250,000 to 300,000 clones, with 85% appearing a single time and approximately 5% taken by the ten largest. V lost 0 bases to trimming and J lost 2 bases, with 9 bases between them. CDR3 length: 15 amino acids. Looked up from germline, CDR1 is SSHAT and CDR2 is FNYEAQ (reference sequence). This TCR came from a man between 50 and 59 years old with active or convalescent COVID-19. This rearrangement joins TRBV7-7 to TRBJ2-3, with D uncertain. Sequencing was carried out using peripheral blood. CDR3 amino acids: CASSLAASSTDTQYF. In nucleotides, the CDR3 is TGTGCCAGCAGCTTAGCGGCCAGTTCCACAGATACGCAGTATTTT.